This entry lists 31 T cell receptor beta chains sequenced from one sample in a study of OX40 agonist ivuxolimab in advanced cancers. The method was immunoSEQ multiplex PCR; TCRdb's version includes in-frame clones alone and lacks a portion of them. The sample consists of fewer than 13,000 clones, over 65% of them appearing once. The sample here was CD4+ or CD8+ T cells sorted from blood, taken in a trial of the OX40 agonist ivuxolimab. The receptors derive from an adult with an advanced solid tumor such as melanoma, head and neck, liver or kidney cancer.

For the CDR3, the DNA is TGTGCCAGTCGGGAGGAGGGAGAGACCCAGTACTTC. It is translated as CASREEGETQYF. This chain connects TRBV11-1 to TRBJ2-5, with 7 bases identical to TRBD2. This CDR3 comprises 12 residues. Trimming at V came to 9 bases and at J to 4 bases, leaving 5 bases not matched to a gene. The germline gives CDR1 SGHAT, CDR2 FQDESV (reference sequence).

The CDR3, as DNA: TGTGCCAGCAGCCAATATAATCCGCGTGACCGGGAGCTGTTTTTT. As protein: CASSQYNPRDRELFF. The chain is built from TRBV14 and TRBJ2-2; D not certain. This CDR3 is 15 amino acids long. Trimming removed 2 bases at V and 9 bases at J, with 16 bases between. Germline V gives CDR1 SGHDN, CDR2 FVKESK.

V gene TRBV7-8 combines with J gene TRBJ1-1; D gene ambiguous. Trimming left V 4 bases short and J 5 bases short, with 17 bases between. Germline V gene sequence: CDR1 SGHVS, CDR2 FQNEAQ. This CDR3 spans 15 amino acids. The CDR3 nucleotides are TGTGCCAGCAGCTCGGAAGGGAGTGTGAGGACTGAAGCTTTCTTT. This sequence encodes CASSSEGSVRTEAFF.

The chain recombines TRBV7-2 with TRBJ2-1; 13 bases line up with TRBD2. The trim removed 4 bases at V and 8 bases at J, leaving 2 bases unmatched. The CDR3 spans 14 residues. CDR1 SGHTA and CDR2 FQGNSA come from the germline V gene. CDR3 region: CASSSGLAGDEQFF. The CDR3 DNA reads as TGTGCCAGCAGCTCCGGACTAGCGGGAGATGAGCAGTTCTTC.

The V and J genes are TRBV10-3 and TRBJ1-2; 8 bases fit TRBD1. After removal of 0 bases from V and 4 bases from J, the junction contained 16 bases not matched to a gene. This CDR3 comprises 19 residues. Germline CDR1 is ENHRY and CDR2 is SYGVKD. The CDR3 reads CAISESRLAGGEYSYGYTF. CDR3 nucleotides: TGTGCCATCAGTGAGTCGAGGTTGGCAGGGGGCGAGTATAGCTATGGCTACACCTTC.

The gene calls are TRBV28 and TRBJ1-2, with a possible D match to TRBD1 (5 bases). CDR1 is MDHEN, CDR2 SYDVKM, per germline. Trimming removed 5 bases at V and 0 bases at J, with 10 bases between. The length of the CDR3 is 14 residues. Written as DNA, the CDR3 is TGTGCCAGCAGTATTCAGGGAGCTAACTATGGCTACACCTTC. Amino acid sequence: CASSIQGANYGYTF.

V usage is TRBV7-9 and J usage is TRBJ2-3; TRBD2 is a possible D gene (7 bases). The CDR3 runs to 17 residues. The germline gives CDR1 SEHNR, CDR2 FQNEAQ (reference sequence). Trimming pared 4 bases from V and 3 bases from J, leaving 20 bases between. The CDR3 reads CASSYPLWSGTTDTQYF. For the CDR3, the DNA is TGTGCCAGCAGCTATCCCCTATGGAGCGGGACAACAGATACGCAGTATTTT.

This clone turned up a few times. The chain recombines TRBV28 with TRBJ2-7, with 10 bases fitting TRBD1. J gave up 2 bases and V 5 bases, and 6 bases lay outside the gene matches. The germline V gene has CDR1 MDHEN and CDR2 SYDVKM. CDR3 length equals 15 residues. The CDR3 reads CASSPRDRGAYEQYF. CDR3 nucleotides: TGTGCCAGCAGTCCCAGGGACAGGGGCGCCTACGAGCAGTACTTC.

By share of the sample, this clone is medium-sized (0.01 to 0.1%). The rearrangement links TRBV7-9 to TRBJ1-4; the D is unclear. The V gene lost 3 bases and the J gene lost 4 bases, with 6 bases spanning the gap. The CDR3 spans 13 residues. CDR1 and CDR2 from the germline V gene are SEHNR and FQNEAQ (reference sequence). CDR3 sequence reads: CASSLGSNEKLFF. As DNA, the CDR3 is TGTGCCAGCAGCTTGGGCAGTAATGAAAAACTGTTTTTT.

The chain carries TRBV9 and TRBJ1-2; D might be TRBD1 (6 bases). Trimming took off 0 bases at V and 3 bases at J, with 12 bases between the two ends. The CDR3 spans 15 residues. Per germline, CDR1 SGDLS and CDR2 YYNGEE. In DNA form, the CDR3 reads TGTGCCAGCAGCGTAGGGGGGGCTCCGGACTATGGCTACACCTTC. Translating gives CASSVGGAPDYGYTF.

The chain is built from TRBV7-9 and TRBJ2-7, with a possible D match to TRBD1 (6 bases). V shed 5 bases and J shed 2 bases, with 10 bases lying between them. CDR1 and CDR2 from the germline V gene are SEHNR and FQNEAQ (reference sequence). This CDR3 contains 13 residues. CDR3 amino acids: CASSIGTTYEQYF. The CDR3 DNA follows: TGTGCCAGCAGCATCGGGACAACCTACGAGCAGTACTTC.

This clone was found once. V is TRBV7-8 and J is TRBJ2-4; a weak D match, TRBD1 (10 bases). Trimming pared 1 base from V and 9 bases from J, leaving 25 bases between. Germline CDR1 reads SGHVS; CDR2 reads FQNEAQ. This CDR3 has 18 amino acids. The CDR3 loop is CASSLGDRGSGSKGIQYF. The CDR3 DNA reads TGTGCCAGCAGCTTAGGGGACAGGGGTAGCGGGAGCAAGGGCATTCAGTACTTC. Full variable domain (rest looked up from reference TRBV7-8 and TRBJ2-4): GAGVSQSPRYKVAKRGQDVALRCDPISGHVSLFWYQQALGQGPEFLTYFQNEAQLDKSGLPSDRFFAERPEGSVSTLKIQRTQQEDSAVYLCASSLGDRGSGSKGIQYFGAGTRLSVL.

The CDR3 loop reads CAISPFVGDGVRLEDYGYTF. The CDR3 region has the DNA TGTGCCATCAGCCCTTTTGTTGGGGACGGGGTCCGACTCGAAGACTATGGCTACACCTTC. The chain couples TRBV10-3 to TRBJ1-2; D is possibly TRBD1 (5 bases). CDR1 and CDR2 (germline): ENHRY, SYGVKD. Deletions cut 6 bases from V and 3 bases from J, with 32 bases between. The CDR3 extends over 20 amino acids.

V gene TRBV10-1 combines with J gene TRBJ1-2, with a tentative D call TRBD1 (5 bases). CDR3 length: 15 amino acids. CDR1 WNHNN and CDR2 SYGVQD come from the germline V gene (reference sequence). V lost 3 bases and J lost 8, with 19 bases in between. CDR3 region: CASSDQQVLQEGYTF. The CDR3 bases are TGCGCCAGCAGTGACCAACAGGTTTTACAGGAGGGCTACACCTTC.

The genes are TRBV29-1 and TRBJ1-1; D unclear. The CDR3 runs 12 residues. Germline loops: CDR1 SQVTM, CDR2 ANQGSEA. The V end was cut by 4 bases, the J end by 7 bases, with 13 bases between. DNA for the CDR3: TGCAGCGTTGTAGAGGACTCAGGTGAAGCTTTCTTT. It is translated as CSVVEDSGEAFF.

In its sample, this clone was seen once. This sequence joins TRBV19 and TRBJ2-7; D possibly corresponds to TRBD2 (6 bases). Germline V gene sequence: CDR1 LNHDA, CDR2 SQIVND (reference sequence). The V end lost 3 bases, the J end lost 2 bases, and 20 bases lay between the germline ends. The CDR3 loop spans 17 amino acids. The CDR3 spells CASSISATRPLPYEQYF. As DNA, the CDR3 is TGTGCCAGTAGTATCTCCGCGACTAGGCCTCTTCCCTACGAGCAGTACTTC. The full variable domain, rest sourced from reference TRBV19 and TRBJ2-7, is DGGITQSPKYLFRKEGQNVTLSCEQNLNHDAMYWYRQDPGQGLRLIYYSQIVNDFQKGDIAEGYSVSREKKESFPLTVTSAQKNPTAFYLCASSISATRPLPYEQYFGPGTRLTVT.

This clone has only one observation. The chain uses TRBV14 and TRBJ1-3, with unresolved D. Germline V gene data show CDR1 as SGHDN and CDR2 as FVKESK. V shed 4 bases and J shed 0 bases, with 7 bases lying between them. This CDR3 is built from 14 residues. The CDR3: CASSPNDSGNTIYF. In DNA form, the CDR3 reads TGTGCCAGCAGCCCCAACGACTCTGGAAACACCATATATTTT. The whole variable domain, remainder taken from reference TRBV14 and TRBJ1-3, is EAGVTQFPSHSVIEKGQTVTLRCDPISGHDNLYWYRRVMGKEIKFLLHFVKESKQDESGMPNNRFLAERTGGTYSTLKVQPAELEDSGVYFCASSPNDSGNTIYFGEGSWLTVV.

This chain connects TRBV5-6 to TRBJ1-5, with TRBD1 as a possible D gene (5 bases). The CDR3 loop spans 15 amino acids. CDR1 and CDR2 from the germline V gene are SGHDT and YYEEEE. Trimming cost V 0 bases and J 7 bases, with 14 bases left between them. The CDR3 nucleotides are TGTGCCAGCAGCTTGGGGGGGACGTTTCTACAGCCCCAGCATTTT. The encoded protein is CASSLGGTFLQPQHF.

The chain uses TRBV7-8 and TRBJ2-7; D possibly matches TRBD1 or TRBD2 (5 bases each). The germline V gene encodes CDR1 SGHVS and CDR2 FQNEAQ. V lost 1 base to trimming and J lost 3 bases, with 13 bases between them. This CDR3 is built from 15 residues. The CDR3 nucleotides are TGTGCCAGCAGCTTAGGAGGGACCACGAGCTACGAGCAGTACTTC. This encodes CASSLGGTTSYEQYF.

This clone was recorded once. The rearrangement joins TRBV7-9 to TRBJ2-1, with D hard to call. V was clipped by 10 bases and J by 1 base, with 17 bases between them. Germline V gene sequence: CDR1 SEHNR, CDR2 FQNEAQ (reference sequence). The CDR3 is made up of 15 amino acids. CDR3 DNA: TGTGCCATCTTTCAGGCAATAAGGTCCTACAATGAGCAGTTCTTC. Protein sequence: CAIFQAIRSYNEQFF.

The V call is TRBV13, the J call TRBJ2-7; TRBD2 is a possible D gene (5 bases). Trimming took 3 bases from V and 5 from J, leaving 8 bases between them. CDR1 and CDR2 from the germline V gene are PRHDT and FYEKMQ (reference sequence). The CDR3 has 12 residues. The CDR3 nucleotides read TGTGCCAGCAGCTTGTTGGGAGACGAGCAGTACTTC. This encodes CASSLLGDEQYF.

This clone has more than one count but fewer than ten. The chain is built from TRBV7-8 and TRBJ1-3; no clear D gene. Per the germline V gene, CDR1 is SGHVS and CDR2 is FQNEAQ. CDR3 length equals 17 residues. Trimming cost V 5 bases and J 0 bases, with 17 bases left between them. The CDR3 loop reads CASSPRASPSSGNTIYF. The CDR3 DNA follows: TGTGCCAGCAGCCCAAGGGCTTCACCCAGCTCTGGAAACACCATATATTTT.

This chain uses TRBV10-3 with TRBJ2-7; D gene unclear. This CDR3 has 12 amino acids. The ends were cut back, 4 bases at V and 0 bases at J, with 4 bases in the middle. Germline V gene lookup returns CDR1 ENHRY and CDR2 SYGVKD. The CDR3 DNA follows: TGTGCCATCAGTGGGGACTCCTACGAGCAGTACTTC. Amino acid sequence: CAISGDSYEQYF.

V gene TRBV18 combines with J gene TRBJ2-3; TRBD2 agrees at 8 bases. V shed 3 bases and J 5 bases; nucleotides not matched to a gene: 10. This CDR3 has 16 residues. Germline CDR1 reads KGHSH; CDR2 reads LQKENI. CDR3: CASSPALREGLDTQYF. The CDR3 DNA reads TGTGCCAGCTCACCTGCGCTACGGGAGGGCCTAGATACGCAGTATTTT.

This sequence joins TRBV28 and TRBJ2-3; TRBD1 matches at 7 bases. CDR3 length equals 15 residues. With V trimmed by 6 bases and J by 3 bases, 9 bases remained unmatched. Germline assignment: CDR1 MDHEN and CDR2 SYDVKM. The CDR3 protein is CASSARQGWTDTQYF. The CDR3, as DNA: TGTGCCAGCAGCGCCCGACAGGGATGGACAGATACGCAGTATTTT.

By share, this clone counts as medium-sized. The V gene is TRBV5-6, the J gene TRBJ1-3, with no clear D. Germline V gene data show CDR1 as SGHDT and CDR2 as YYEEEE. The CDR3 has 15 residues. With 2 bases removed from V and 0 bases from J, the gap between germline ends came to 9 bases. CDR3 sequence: CASSFWRYSGNTIYF. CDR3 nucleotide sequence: TGTGCCAGCAGCTTCTGGCGCTACTCTGGAAACACCATATATTTT.

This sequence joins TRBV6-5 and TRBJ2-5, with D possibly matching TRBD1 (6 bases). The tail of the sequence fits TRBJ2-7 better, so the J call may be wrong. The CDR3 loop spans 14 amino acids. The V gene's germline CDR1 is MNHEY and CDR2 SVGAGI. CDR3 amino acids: CASSYSGPGDEQYF. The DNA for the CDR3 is TGTGCCAGCAGTTACTCGGGACCAGGGGACGAGCAGTACTTC.

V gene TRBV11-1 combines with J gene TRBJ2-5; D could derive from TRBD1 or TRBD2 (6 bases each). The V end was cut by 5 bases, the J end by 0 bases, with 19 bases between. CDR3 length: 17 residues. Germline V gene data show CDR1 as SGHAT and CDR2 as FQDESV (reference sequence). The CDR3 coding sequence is TGTGCCAGCAGCCCGACGGGGGCGGGATACGACCAAGAGACCCAGTACTTC. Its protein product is CASSPTGAGYDQETQYF.

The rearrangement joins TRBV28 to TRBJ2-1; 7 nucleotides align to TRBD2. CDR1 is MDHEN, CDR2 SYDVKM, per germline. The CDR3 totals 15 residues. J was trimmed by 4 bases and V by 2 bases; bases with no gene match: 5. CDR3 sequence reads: CASSLPSGLYNEQFF. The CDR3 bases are TGTGCCAGCAGTTTACCATCGGGACTATACAATGAGCAGTTCTTC.

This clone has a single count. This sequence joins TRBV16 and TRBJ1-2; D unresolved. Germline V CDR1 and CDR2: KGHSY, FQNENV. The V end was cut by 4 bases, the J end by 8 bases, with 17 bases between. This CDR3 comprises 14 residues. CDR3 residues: CASSLSPTSRGYTF. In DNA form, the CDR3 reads TGTGCCAGCAGCCTCTCCCCGACCTCACGGGGCTACACCTTC.

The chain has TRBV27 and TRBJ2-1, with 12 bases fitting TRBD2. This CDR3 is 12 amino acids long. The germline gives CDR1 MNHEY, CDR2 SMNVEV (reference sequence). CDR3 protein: CVTSGRIDEQFF. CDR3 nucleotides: TGTGTGACTAGCGGGAGAATCGATGAGCAGTTCTTC.